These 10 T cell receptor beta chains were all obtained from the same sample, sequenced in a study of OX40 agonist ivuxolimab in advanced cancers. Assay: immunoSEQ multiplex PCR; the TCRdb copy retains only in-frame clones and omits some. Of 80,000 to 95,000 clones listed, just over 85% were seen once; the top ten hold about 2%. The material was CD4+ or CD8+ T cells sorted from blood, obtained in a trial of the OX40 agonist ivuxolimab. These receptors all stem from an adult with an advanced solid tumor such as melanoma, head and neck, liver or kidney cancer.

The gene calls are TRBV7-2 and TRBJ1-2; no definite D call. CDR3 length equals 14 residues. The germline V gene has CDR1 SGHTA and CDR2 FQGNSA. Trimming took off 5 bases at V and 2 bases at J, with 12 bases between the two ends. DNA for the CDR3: TGTGCCAGCAGCCCAGGACGGGGAAACTATGGCTACACCTTC. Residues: CASSPGRGNYGYTF.

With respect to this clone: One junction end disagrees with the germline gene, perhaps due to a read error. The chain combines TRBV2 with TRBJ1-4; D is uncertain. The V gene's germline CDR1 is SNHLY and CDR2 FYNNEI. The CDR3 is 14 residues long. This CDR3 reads CASSEDGIMKPLSF. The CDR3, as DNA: TGTGCCAGCAGTGAAGACGGCATAATGAAACCGCTTTCATTT.

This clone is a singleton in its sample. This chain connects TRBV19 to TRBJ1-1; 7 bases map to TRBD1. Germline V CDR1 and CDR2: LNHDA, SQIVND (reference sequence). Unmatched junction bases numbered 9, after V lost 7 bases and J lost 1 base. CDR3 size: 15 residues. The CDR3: CASKPGGGSNTEAFF. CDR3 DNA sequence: TGTGCCAGTAAGCCAGGGGGAGGTTCGAACACTGAAGCTTTCTTT.

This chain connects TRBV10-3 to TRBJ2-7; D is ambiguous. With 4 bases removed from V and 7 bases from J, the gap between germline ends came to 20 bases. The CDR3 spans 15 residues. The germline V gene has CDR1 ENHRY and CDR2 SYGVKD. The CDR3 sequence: CAISGTWILSREQYF. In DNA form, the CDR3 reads TGTGCCATCAGTGGGACGTGGATACTGAGCCGGGAGCAGTACTTC.

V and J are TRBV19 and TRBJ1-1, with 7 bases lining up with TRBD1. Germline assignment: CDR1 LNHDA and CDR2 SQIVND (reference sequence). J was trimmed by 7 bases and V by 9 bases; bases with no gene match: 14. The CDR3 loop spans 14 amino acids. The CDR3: CASKAQTGQYEAFF. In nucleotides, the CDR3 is TGTGCCAGCAAAGCACAGACAGGGCAGTATGAAGCTTTCTTT.

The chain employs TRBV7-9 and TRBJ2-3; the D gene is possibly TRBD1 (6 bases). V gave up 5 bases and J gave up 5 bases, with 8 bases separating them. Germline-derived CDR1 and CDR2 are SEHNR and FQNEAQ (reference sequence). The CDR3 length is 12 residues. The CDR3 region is CASSRTEDTQYF. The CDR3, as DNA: TGTGCCAGCAGCCGGACAGAAGATACGCAGTATTTT.

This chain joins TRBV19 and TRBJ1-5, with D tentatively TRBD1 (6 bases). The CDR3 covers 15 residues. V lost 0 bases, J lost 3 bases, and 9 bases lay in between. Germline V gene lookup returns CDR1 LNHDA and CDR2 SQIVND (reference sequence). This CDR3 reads CASSIDGQFNQPQHF. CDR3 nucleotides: TGTGCCAGTAGTATAGACGGACAGTTCAATCAGCCCCAGCATTTT.

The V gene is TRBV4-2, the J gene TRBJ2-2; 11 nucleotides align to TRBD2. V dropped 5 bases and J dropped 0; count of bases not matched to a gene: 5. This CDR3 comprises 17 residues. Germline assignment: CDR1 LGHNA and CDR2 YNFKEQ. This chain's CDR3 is CASSLGTSGSNTGELFF. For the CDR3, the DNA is TGTGCCAGCAGCTTGGGGACTAGCGGTTCGAACACCGGGGAGCTGTTTTTT.

CDR3 DNA sequence: TGTGCCAGCAGCTTGAGTGGGGAGGCGCAGTTCTTC. Protein product: CASSLSGEAQFF. V is TRBV5-4 and J is TRBJ2-1; D perhaps matches TRBD2 (6 bases). CDR3 size: 12 residues. Between the trimmed V and J ends, which lost 1 base and 12 bases, there was a span of 11 bases. Germline V gene sequence: CDR1 SGHNT, CDR2 YYREEE (reference sequence).

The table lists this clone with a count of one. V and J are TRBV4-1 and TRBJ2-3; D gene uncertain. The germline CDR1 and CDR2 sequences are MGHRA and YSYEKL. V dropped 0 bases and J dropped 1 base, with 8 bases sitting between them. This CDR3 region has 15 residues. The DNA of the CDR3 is TGCGCCAGCAGCCAAGATCCGTCACGCACAGATACGCAGTATTTT. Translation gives CASSQDPSRTDTQYF.